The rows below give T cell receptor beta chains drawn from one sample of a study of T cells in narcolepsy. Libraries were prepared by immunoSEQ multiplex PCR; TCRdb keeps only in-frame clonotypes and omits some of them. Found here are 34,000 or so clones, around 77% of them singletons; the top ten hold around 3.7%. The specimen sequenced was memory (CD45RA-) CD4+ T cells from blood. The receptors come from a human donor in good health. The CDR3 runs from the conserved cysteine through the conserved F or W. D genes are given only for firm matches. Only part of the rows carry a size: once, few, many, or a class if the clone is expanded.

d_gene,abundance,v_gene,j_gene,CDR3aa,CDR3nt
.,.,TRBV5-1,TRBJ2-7,CASSILETYEQYF,TGCGCCAGCAGCATACTAGAGACCTACGAGCAGTACTTC
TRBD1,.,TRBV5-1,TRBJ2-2,CASSLGQGAIGELFF,TGCGCCAGCAGCTTGGGACAGGGGGCGATCGGGGAGCTGTTTTTT
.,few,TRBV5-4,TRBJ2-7,CASSSSGGNYEQYF,TGTGCCAGCAGCTCCAGCGGAGGCAACTACGAGCAGTACTTC
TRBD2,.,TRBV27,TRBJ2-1,CASSLGGYEQFF,TGTGCCAGCAGCTTGGGGGGGTATGAGCAGTTCTTC
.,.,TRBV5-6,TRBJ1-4,CASSLRRGATNEKLFF,TGTGCCAGCAGCTTGAGAAGGGGAGCAACTAATGAAAAACTGTTTTTT
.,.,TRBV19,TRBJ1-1,CASSSPDQVTEAFF,TGTGCCAGTAGTTCCCCCGACCAGGTCACTGAAGCTTTCTTT
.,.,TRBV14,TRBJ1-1,CASSQLEGPGAFF,TGTGCCAGCAGCCAACTAGAGGGCCCCGGGGCTTTCTTT
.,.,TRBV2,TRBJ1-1,CASGREVTEAFF,TGTGCCAGCGGGAGGGAGGTCACTGAAGCTTTCTTT
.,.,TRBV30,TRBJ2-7,CAWSRRADCYF,TGTGCCTGGAGTCGACGCGCGGACTGTTACTTC
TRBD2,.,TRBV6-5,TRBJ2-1,CASSYRLAGENEQFF,TGTGCCAGCAGTTACCGATTAGCGGGAGAAAATGAGCAGTTCTTC
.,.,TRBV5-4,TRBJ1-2,CASSSPSGPQAYYGYTF,TGTGCCAGCAGCTCACCCTCCGGGCCCCAGGCCTACTATGGCTACACCTTC
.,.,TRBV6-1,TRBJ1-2,CASRLGSAWDGYTF,TGTGCCAGCAGGTTGGGGAGTGCCTGGGATGGCTACACCTTC
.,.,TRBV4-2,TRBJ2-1,CASSPSGSSYNEQFF,TGTGCCAGCAGCCCCAGCGGTAGCAGTTACAATGAGCAGTTCTTC
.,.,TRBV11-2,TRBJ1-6,CASSQVRNSPLHF,TGTGCCAGCAGCCAGGTCCGGAATTCACCCCTCCACTTT
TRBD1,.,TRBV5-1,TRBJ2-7,CASSPTGDEQYF,TGCGCCAGCAGCCCAACAGGGGACGAGCAGTACTTC
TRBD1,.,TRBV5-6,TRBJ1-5,CASSYNRGGNSNQPQHF,TGTGCCAGCAGCTACAACAGGGGGGGAAATAGCAATCAGCCCCAGCATTTT